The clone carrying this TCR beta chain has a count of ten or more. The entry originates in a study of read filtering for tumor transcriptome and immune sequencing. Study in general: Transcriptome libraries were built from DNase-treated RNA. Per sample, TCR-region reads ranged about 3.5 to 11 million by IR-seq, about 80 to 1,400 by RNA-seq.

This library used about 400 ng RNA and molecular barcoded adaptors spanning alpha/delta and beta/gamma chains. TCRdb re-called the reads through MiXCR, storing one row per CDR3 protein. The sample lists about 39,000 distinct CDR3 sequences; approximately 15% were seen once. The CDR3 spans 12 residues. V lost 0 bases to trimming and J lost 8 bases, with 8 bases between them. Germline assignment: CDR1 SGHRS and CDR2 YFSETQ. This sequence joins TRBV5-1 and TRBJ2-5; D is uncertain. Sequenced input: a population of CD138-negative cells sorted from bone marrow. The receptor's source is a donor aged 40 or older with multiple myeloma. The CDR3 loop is CASSLGSATQYF. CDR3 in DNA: TGCGCCAGCAGCTTGGGGTCGGCCACCCAGTACTTC.